Described below is a single T cell receptor (beta chain) sequence and its context. No antigen is known for it. The record originates from a study of T-cell memory formation after mild COVID-19. About the study: Largely, TCR clusters stayed within a single donor. Study-level points and caveats: The appearance of some responding clones in pre-infection memory suggested that cross-reactive memory joined.

5'RACE, which relied on constant-segment primers, yielded TCR alpha and TCR beta cDNA libraries carrying sample barcodes and UMIs. TCRdb re-called the 5' RACE reads through MiXCR, storing one row per CDR3 protein. This table has under 150,000 distinct CDR3 sequences, 22% appearing once. Source material: PBMCs or a T cell subset sorted from them (not recorded which). This sequence originates from a man between 18 and 35 years old who had mild COVID-19 (a few samples of this study predate the infection). Cell type and time point are not known.

CDR3 nucleotides: TGTGCCAGCAGCTTGTTAACAGGGGGAAGCACTGAAGCTTTCTTT. This codes for CASSLLTGGSTEAFF. The chain couples TRBV7-9 to TRBJ1-1; 8 bases fit TRBD1. This CDR3 is built from 15 residues. Germline loops: CDR1 SEHNR, CDR2 FQNEAQ (reference sequence). After removal of 3 bases from V and 4 bases from J, the junction contained 7 bases not matched to a gene.